This TCR beta chain was sequenced during a study of blood T cell repertoires in COVID-19 (dated by TCRdb to about 2020). Broadly, across the study: Samples covering the acute and convalescent phases of COVID-19 were provided by collaborators in the United States, Italy and Spain. The prospective study material was composed of cDNA or gDNA derived from T cells, B-cell-depleted T cells, or PBMCs. The dataset comprised deeply sampled blood TCRbeta repertoires from subjects exposed to, actively infected with, or recovered from COVID-19. The repertoires were released in a freely available public database intended as a resource for research on the immune response to SARS-CoV-2. The samples were drawn from two sources: the first 160 participants of the ongoing ImmuneRACE study, and about 1,300 subjects contributed by 6 global collaborators. A de-identified subject ID, COVID-19 status, age in years and sex were almost always included in the sample metadata. Where available, HLA class I and class II types were obtained from metadata supplied by the sample provider rather than from assay-based typing.

TCRbeta CDR3 regions were amplified from genomic DNA using the immunoSEQ Assay, a bias-controlled multiplex PCR. The study's processing was this. The number of nucleated cells in each sample was estimated by amplification of reference gene primers within the assay. To quantify the absolute abundance of each unique TCRbeta CDR3 rearrangement, sequence reads were collapsed and filtered. For each sample, productive Simpson clonality was calculated as the square root of Simpson's diversity index over productive rearrangements. Here the immuneACCESS table is served through TCRdb, limited to in-frame sequences with V and J called. Missing clones are a known gap in these copies; in checked studies unresolved V genes cover under half, and the rest lacks a known reason. The V and J calls and clone size were taken over from that table, and D and trimming were inferred from the DNA. The sample includes approximately 74,000 clones, with more than 75% observed a single time. 1.5% to 2% of the sample belongs to the ten largest clones.

Note on this clone: No antigen is known for it. No base quality values were provided; no much bigger clone lies one nucleotide off.

The CDR3 has 18 amino acids, counting the end cysteine and phenylalanine. Kept here is only the CDR3 DNA, which spans 54 bases and is read in frame from base 1. Per the germline V gene, ENHRY is the CDR1 and SYGVKD is the CDR2. Germline trimming: 6 bases from V, 6 bases from J; junction bases outside gene matches: 12. Collaborating institutions collected whole blood in K2EDTA tubes following their own protocols. For TCRbeta analysis, collaborators shipped samples in one of three forms: frozen whole blood, isolated PBMCs, or DNA extracted from either of those sample types. The research as a whole found: The quantity of clinical and demographic metadata differed by source and by participant and was supplied without curation.

The sample comprised peripheral blood. This TCR was recovered from a woman between 55 and 75 years old with acute or convalescent COVID-19. The chain is assembled from TRBV10-3 and TRBJ2-1; 15 bases in between match TRBD2. This receptor has the CDR3 CAISGQGTSGRSGNEQFF. The nucleotide sequence is given as TGTGCCATCAGCGGGCAGGGGACTAGCGGGAGGTCTGGCAATGAGCAGTTCTTC.